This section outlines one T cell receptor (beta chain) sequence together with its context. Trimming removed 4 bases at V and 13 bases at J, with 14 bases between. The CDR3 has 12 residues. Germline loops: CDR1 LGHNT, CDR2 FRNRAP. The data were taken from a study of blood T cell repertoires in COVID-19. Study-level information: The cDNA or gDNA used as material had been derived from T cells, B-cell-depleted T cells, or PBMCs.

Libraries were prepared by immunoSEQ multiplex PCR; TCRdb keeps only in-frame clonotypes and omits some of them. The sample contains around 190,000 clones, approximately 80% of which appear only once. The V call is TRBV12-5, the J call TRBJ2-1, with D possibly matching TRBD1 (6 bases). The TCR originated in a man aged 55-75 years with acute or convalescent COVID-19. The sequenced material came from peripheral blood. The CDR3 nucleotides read TGTGCTAGTGGTTCCGACAGGACCCCTCAGTTCTTC. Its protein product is CASGSDRTPQFF.